This is a list of T cell receptor beta chains from one sample in a study of response to subunit inactivated influenza vaccine. MiXCR, applied by TCRdb to the RT-PCR reads, yields one record per CDR3 protein. This sample has about 610,000 distinct CDR3 sequences; 14% occur once, and the top ten carry roughly 10%. Here the sequenced sample was PBMCs from blood, taken roughly 12 days after vaccination. The origin of the receptors is a man aged 50 to 60 who received an inactivated influenza vaccine. CDR3s include the opening cysteine and the closing phenylalanine or tryptophan. A D gene is named only where the DNA matches it firmly. Some rows have no size entry. The others give once, few or many, or a class for an expanded clone.

J | V | D | size | CDR3 | DNA
TRBJ2-7 | TRBV28 | . | . | CASSLWSLGGLGTYEQYF | TGTGCCAGCAGTTTATGGTCTTTAGGGGGACTGGGCACCTACGAGCAGTACTTC
TRBJ1-2 | TRBV20-1 | . | once | CSATTGSWGYTF | TGCAGTGCTACAACAGGGTCCTGGGGCTACACCTTC
TRBJ2-1 | TRBV3-1 | TRBD1 | few | CASSHGQGVNEQFF | TGTGCCAGCAGCCACGGACAGGGCGTAAATGAGCAGTTCTTC
TRBJ2-6 | TRBV14 | . | few | CASSPSYQTGANVLTF | TGTGCCAGCAGCCCTTCATACCAGACTGGGGCCAACGTCCTGACTTTC
TRBJ2-5 | TRBV5-6 | . | . | CASSLVGIVSTAQYF | TGTGCCAGCAGCTTGGTGGGGATTGTTAGCACGGCCCAGTACTTC
TRBJ2-5 | TRBV7-8 | TRBD2 | few | CASSLVAGTSGTSRTQYF | TGTGCCAGCAGCTTAGTGGCGGGGACTAGCGGTACCTCAAGGACCCAGTACTTC
TRBJ2-7 | TRBV5-1 | TRBD1 | . | CASSLITGGSYEQYF | TGCGCCAGCAGCTTGATCACAGGGGGCTCCTACGAGCAGTACTTC
TRBJ2-3 | TRBV20-1 | . | few | CSARKQGSTDTQYF | TGCAGTGCTAGAAAGCAGGGGAGCACAGATACGCAGTATTTT
TRBJ2-2 | TRBV29-1 | TRBD1 | few | CSVAQGAGELFF | TGCAGCGTTGCACAGGGGGCCGGGGAGCTGTTTTTT
TRBJ2-1 | TRBV4-2 | . | . | CASSLGLSPNEQFF | TGTGCCAGCAGCCTCGGACTCTCCCCCAATGAGCAGTTCTTC
TRBJ2-4 | TRBV12-3/TRBV12-4 | TRBD1 | few | CASRTGENIQYF | TGTGCCAGCAGGACAGGGGAGAACATTCAGTACTTC
TRBJ2-7 | TRBV11-2 | . | few | CASSARAPRVLGTLNSYEQYF | TGTGCCAGCAGCGCCCGGGCTCCTAGGGTGTTAGGGACCCTCAACTCCTACGAGCAGTACTTC
TRBJ2-7 | TRBV7-8 | . | many | CASSPRLSYEQYF | TGTGCCAGCAGCCCGCGACTGTCCTACGAGCAGTACTTC
TRBJ1-2 | TRBV12-2 | . | . | CASRLVADTNYGYTF | TGTGCAAGTCGCTTAGTGGCAGATACTAACTATGGCTACACCTTC